This T cell receptor beta chain was sequenced during a study of blood T cell repertoires in COVID-19. Study context: Samples of COVID-19 (acute and convalescent) were obtained from the United States, Italy and Spain. The analysed material was cDNA or gDNA that came from T cells, B-cell-depleted T cells, or PBMCs.

Under the authors' procedure: Estimated nucleated cell counts came from reference gene primer amplification. The repertoire was sequenced with immunoSEQ multiplex PCR; TCRdb's copy has only in-frame clones and lacks some. V and J calls and clone size are given by that table; D and trimming were obtained from the DNA. Here the sample spans 280,000 or so clones, roughly 90% being singletons. Sequenced sample: peripheral blood. The receptor's source is a man between 18 and 35 years old with active or convalescent COVID-19.

CDR3 DNA sequence: TGTGCCAGCAGTTCAGGGAATATGAACACTGAAGCTTTCTTT. Protein product: CASSSGNMNTEAFF. The chain links TRBV6-6 to TRBJ1-1; D might be TRBD1 (5 bases). Germline CDR1 MNHNY, CDR2 SVGAGI (reference sequence). Trimming stripped 4 bases from V and 0 bases from J, with 9 bases between. CDR3 length equals 14 residues.